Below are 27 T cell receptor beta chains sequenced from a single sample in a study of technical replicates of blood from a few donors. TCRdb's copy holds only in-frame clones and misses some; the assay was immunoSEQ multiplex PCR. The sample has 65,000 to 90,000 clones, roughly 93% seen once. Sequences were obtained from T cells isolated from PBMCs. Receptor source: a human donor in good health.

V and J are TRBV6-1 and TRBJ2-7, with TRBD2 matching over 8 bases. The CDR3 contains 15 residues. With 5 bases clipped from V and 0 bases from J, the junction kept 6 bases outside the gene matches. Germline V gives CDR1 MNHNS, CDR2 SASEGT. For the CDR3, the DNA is TGTGCCAGCAGTAACTTAGCGGGAAGCTCCTACGAGCAGTACTTC. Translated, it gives CASSNLAGSSYEQYF.

The CDR3 sequence: CASSLGTGSQETQYF. As DNA, the CDR3 is TGTGCCAGCAGCTTAGGAACAGGATCCCAAGAGACCCAGTACTTC. J is TRBJ2-5 and V is TRBV7-9, with a weak D call TRBD1 (5 bases). V was clipped by 1 base and J by 1 base, with 10 bases between them. Germline loops: CDR1 SEHNR, CDR2 FQNEAQ (reference sequence). This CDR3 comprises 15 residues.

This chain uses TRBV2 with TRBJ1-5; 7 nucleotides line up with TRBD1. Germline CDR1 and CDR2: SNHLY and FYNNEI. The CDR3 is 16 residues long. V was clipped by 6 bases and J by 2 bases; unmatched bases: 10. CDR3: CASRAHRGQGNQPQHF. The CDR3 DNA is TGTGCCAGCAGGGCCCATAGGGGGCAAGGCAATCAGCCCCAGCATTTT. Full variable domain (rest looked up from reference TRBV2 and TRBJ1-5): EPEVTQTPSHQVTQMGQEVILRCVPISNHLYFYWYRQILGQKVEFLVSFYNNEISEKSEIFDDQFSVERPDGSNFTLKIRSTKLEDSAMYFCASRAHRGQGNQPQHFGDGTRLSIL.

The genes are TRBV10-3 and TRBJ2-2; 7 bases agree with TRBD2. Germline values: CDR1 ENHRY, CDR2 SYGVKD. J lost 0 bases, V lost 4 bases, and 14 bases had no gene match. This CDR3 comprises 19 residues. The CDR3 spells CAISAFGEGLPSNTGELFF. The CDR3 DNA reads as TGTGCCATCAGTGCCTTCGGGGAGGGGCTTCCCTCGAACACCGGGGAGCTGTTTTTT.

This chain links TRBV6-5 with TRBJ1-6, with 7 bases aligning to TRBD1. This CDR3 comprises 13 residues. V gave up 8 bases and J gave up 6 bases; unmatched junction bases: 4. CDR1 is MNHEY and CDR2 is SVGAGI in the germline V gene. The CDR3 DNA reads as TGTGCCAGCGGCGGGACAGTTAATTCACCCCTCCACTTT. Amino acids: CASGGTVNSPLHF.

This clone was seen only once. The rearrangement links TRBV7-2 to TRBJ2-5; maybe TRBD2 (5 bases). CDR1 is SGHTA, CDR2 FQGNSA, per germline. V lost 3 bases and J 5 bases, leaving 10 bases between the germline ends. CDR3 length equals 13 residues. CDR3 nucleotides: TGTGCCAGCAGCTTGGGTAGCGTGGAGACCCAGTACTTC. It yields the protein CASSLGSVETQYF.

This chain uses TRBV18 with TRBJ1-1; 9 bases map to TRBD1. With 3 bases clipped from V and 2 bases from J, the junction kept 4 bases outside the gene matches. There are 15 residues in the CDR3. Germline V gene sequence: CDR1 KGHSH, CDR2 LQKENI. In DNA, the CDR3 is TGTGCCAGCTCACCGAGGACAGGGGATAACACTGAAGCTTTCTTT. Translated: CASSPRTGDNTEAFF.

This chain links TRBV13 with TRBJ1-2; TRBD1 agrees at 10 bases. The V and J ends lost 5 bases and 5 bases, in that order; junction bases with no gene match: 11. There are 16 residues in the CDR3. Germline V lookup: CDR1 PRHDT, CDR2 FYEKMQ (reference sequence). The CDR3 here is CASSNSDRGREYGYTF. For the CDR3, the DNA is TGTGCCAGCAGCAACTCGGACAGGGGGAGGGAATATGGCTACACCTTC. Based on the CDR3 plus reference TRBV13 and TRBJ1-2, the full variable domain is AAGVIQSPRHLIKEKRETATLKCYPIPRHDTVYWYQQGPGQDPQFLISFYEKMQSDKGSIPDRFSAQQFSDYHSELNMSSLELGDSALYFCASSNSDRGREYGYTFGSGTRLTVV.

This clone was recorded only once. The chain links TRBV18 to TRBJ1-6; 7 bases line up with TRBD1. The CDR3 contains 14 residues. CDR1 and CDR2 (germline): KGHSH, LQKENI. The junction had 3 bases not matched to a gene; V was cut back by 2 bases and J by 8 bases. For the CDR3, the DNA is TGTGCCAGCTCACCAAGAGGGGGCGATTCACCCCTCCACTTT. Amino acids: CASSPRGGDSPLHF.

DNA for the CDR3: TGTGCAAGTCGCTTAGCCTCCGGTCAGCCCCAGCATTTT. It codes for CASRLASGQPQHF. The chain has TRBV12-2 and TRBJ1-5. TRBV12-2 is a pseudogene segment. There are 13 residues in the CDR3.

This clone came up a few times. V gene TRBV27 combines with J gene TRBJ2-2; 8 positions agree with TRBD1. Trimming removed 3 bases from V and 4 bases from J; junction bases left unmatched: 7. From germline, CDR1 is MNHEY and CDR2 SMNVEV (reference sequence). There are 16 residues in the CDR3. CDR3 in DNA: TGTGCCAGCAGTTTGGTAGGGACAGGTGGCACCGGGGAGCTGTTTTTT. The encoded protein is CASSLVGTGGTGELFF.

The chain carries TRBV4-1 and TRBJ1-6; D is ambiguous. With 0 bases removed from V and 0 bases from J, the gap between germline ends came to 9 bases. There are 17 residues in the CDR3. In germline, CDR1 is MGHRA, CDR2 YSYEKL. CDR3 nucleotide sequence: TGCGCCAGCAGCCAAGATCCTGGCAGCTCCTATAATTCACCCCTCCACTTT. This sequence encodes CASSQDPGSSYNSPLHF.

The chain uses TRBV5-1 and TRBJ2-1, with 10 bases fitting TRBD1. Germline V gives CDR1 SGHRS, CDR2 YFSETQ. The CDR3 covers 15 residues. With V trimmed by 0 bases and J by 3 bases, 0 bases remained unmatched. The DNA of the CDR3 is TGCGCCAGCAGCTTGGGGACAGGGGGCTACAATGAGCAGTTCTTC. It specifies CASSLGTGGYNEQFF.

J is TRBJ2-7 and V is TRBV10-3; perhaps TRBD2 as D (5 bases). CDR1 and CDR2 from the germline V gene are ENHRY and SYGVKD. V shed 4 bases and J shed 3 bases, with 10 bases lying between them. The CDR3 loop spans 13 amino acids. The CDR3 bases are TGTGCCATCAGTGGGTGGGGAGACTACGAGCAGTACTTC. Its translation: CAISGWGDYEQYF.

CDR3 amino acids: CASAGTGIHEQYF. The CDR3 DNA follows: TGTGCCTCGGCAGGGACAGGGATCCACGAGCAGTACTTC. This chain connects TRBV6-1 to TRBJ2-7, with 9 bases that match TRBD1. The germline V gene encodes CDR1 MNHNS and CDR2 SASEGT. V was pared by 11 bases and J by 5 bases, with 10 bases of the junction left unmatched. The CDR3 spans 13 residues.

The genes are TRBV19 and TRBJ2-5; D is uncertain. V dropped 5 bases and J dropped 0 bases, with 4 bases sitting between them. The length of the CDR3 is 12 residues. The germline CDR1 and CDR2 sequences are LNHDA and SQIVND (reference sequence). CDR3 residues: CASSADQETQYF. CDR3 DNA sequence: TGTGCCAGTAGTGCGGACCAAGAGACCCAGTACTTC.

In DNA, the CDR3 is TGTGCCAGCAGCTACGGGGGTTCCTTCTATGGCTACACCTTC. It codes for CASSYGGSFYGYTF. This rearrangement joins TRBV6-1 to TRBJ1-2; maybe TRBD1 (5 bases). Trimming took off 6 bases at V and 4 bases at J, with 15 bases between the two ends. CDR1 and CDR2 (germline): MNHNS, SASEGT. The CDR3 spans 14 residues.

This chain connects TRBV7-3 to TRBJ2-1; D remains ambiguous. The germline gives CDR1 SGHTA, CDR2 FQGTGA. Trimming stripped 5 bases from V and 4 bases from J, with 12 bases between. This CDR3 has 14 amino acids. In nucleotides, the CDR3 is TGTGCCAGCAGCCCGAGGTCAGAATACAATGAGCAGTTCTTC. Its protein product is CASSPRSEYNEQFF.

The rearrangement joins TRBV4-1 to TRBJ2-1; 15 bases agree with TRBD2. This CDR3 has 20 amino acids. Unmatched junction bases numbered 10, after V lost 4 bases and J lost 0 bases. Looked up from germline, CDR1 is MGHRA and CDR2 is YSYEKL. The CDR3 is CASSPIGLAGGPSSYNEQFF. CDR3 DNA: TGCGCCAGCAGCCCCATTGGACTAGCGGGGGGGCCGAGCTCCTACAATGAGCAGTTCTTC.

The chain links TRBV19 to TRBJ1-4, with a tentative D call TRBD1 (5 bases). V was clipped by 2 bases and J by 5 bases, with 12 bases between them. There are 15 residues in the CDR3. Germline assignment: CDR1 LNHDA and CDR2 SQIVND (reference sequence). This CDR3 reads CASSISGGPNEKLFF. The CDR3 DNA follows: TGTGCCAGTAGTATAAGCGGGGGTCCAAATGAAAAACTGTTTTTT.

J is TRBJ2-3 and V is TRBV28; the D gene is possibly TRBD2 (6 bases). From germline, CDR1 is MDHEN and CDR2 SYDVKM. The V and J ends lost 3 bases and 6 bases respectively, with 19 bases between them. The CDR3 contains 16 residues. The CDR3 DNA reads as TGTGCCAGCAGTTTGGGTGGGACGAGTGGGGGGGATACGCAGTATTTT. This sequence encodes CASSLGGTSGGDTQYF.

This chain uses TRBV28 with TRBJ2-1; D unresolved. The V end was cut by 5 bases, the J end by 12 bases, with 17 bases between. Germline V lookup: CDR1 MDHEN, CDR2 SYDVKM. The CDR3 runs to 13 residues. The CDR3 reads CASSPSERMGQFF. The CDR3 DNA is TGTGCCAGCAGTCCCTCCGAGAGGATGGGGCAGTTCTTC.

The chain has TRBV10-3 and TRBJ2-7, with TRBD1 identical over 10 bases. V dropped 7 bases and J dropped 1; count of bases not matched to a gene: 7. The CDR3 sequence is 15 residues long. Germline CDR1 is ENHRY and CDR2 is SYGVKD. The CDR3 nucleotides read TGTGCCATCAATTCCGGGACAGGGGATTCCTACGAGCAGTACTTC. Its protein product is CAINSGTGDSYEQYF.

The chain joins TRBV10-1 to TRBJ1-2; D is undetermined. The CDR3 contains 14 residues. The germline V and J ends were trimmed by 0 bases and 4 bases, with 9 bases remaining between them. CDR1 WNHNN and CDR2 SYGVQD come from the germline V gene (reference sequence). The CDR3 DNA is TGCGCCAGCAGTGAGTCAATCAGAAGCTATGGCTACACCTTC. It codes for CASSESIRSYGYTF.

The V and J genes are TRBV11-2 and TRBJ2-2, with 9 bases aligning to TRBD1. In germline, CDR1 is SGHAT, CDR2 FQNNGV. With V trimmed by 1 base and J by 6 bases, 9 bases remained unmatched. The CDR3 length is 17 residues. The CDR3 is CASSLVGGQGWSGELFF. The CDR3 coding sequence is TGTGCCAGCAGCTTAGTTGGGGGACAGGGTTGGTCCGGGGAGCTGTTTTTT.

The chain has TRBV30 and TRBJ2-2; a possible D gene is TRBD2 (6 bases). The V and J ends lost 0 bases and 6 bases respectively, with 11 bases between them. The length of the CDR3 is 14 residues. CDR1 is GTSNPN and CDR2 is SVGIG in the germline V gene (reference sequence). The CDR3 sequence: CAWSVRGGSGELFF. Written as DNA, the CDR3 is TGTGCCTGGAGTGTACGGGGAGGATCCGGGGAGCTGTTTTTT.

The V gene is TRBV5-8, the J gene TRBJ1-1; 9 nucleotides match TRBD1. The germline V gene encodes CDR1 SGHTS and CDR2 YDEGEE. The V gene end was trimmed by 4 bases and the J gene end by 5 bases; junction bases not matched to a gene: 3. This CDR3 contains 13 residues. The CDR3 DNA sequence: TGTGCCAGCAGCACGACAGGGGGGACTGAAGCTTTCTTT. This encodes CASSTTGGTEAFF.